This TCR beta chain was retrieved from a study of shared clonotypes between healthy human individuals. Each subset's genomic DNA was shared equally among a number of immunoSEQ plates. Assay: immunoSEQ multiplex PCR; the TCRdb copy retains only in-frame clones and omits some. The sample shows around 2.1 million clones, 90% to 95% of them seen only once. Germline trimming cut 10 bases from V and 1 base from J; bases unmatched to any gene: 10. This CDR3 has 15 amino acids. The V gene's germline CDR1 is SNHLY and CDR2 FYNNEI. Naivety among CD8 cells was defined by CD45RO negativity and positive CCR7 selection, thereby excluding terminally differentiated effector memory CD45RA+ cells.

Sample: naive CD8+ T cells from PBMCs. The V gene is TRBV2, the J gene TRBJ2-1; 7 bases map to TRBD2. This TCR came from a man between 18 and 35 years old in good health. Some clones in this sample may be carry-over from other donors' samples. Here the CDR3 reads CATRLAAGSYNEQFF. Written as DNA, the CDR3 is TGTGCCACCCGACTAGCCGCGGGTTCCTACAATGAGCAGTTCTTC. Drawing the rest from reference TRBV2 and TRBJ2-1, the complete variable domain is EPEVTQTPSHQVTQMGQEVILRCVPISNHLYFYWYRQILGQKVEFLVSFYNNEISEKSEIFDDQFSVERPDGSNFTLKIRSTKLEDSAMYFCATRLAAGSYNEQFFGPGTRLTVL.